Reported below is one TCR beta chain. The data are from a study of PD-1 blockade in mismatch repair-deficient tumors. The germline gives CDR1 SGHDN, CDR2 FVKESK. The CDR3 contains 15 residues. The V gene end was trimmed by 4 bases and the J gene end by 5 bases; junction bases not matched to a gene: 6. The method was immunoSEQ multiplex PCR; TCRdb's version includes in-frame clones alone and lacks a portion of them. The table has some 84,000 clones, over 75% seen once. The sequence derives from an adult with mismatch repair-deficient cancer. J is TRBJ2-5 and V is TRBV14, with 11 bases fitting TRBD2. Sequencing used peripheral blood, obtained 12 weeks after starting pembrolizumab. The CDR3: CASSRSSGRPETQYF. The DNA of the CDR3 is TGTGCCAGCAGCCGCTCTAGCGGGAGGCCGGAGACCCAGTACTTC.